This T cell receptor (beta chain) was sequenced for a study of blood T cell repertoires in COVID-19. Across the whole study: The study drew acute and convalescent COVID-19 samples from the United States, Italy and Spain. T cells, B-cell-depleted T cells, or PBMCs provided the cDNA or gDNA that served as material.

Germline CDR1 is LGHDT and CDR2 is YNNKEL (reference sequence). This CDR3 comprises 15 residues. The V and J ends lost 1 base and 8 bases, in that order; junction bases with no gene match: 5. Profiled with immunoSEQ multiplex PCR; TCRdb holds only in-frame clones, not every one. Here the sample spans fewer than 350,000 clones, 91% being singletons. The study drew participants aged about 18 to 89 years from some 23 US areas. Which cohort a participant joined came from the clinical history participants gave. This TCR was sampled from a man between 35 and 55 years old who had been exposed to COVID-19. This chain links TRBV3-1 (or the pseudogene TRBV3-2) with TRBJ1-6, with TRBD1 matching over 7 bases. Sequenced material: PBMCs or T cells enriched from blood (not recorded which). CDR3 amino acids: CASSQVGQGDSPLHF. The CDR3 DNA sequence: TGTGCCAGCAGCCAAGTAGGGCAGGGGGATTCACCCCTCCACTTT.